These 28 T cell receptor beta chains originate from one sample sequenced in a study of T cells in Graves' hyperthyroidism and ophthalmopathy. Template material for amplifying TCR beta CDR3 regions consisted of RNA transcripts. The HTBI primer set served for first-round RT-PCR of the TCR CDR3. A single record per CDR3 protein comes from TCRdb applying MiXCR to the multiplex PCR reads. The table includes nearly 750,000 distinct CDR3 sequences, about 35% detected once. The specimen sequenced was blood. The receptors were sampled from a woman in her 40s with Graves' hyperthyroidism.

The V and J genes are TRBV20-1 and TRBJ2-2; D possibly corresponds to TRBD2 (6 bases). Germline loops: CDR1 DFQATT, CDR2 SNEGSKA (reference sequence). This CDR3 region has 15 residues. Trimming took 6 bases from V and 6 from J, leaving 20 bases between them. CDR3 in DNA: TGCAGTGCCCGACGACTAGATCGCGTCCCCGGGGAGCTGTTTTTT. It encodes CSARRLDRVPGELFF.

The chain is built from TRBV7-9 and TRBJ2-5; 9 bases map to TRBD2. Germline loops: CDR1 SEHNR, CDR2 FQNEAQ (reference sequence). The ends lost 5 bases at V and 5 bases at J; junction bases unmatched: 18. The CDR3 has 18 residues. In nucleotides, the CDR3 is TGTGCCAGCAGCCCTCCGGACCCGCGGGGGGGCCCCCCGGAGACCCAGTACTTC. Protein product: CASSPPDPRGGPPETQYF.

This clonotype appeared many times. The J gene is TRBJ1-2, the V gene TRBV25-1; no firm D call. Germline assignment: CDR1 MGHDK and CDR2 SYGVNS. V lost 3 bases to trimming and J lost 3 bases, with 8 bases between them. The CDR3 loop spans 13 amino acids. The CDR3 reads CASSDRDYYGYTF. The DNA of the CDR3 is TGTGCCAGCAGTGACCGGGATTACTATGGCTACACCTTC.

The chain has TRBV24-1 and TRBJ2-1; 9 bases match TRBD2. Unmatched junction bases numbered 5, after V lost 1 base and J lost 5 bases. Per the germline V gene, CDR1 is KGHDR and CDR2 is SFDVKD. There are 16 residues in the CDR3. Written as DNA, the CDR3 is TGTGCCACCAGTGATTTCGCGGTAGCGGGAGACAATGAGCAGTTCTTC. Its translation is CATSDFAVAGDNEQFF.

V gene TRBV28 combines with J gene TRBJ2-7; 8 bases fit TRBD1. Trimming cost V 11 bases and J 3 bases; bases outside gene matches: 3. The CDR3 has 11 residues. Germline V gene lookup returns CDR1 MDHEN and CDR2 SYDVKM. Here the CDR3 DNA reads TGTGCCGTTACAGGGGGCTACGAGCAGTACTTC. Translated: CAVTGGYEQYF.

About this clonotype itself: This may be a read error, as it is one base from a much larger clone. V is TRBV7-2 and J is TRBJ1-1; D is unclear. The germline V gene has CDR1 SGHTA and CDR2 FQGNSA. The V and J ends lost 5 bases and 4 bases respectively, with 17 bases between them. The CDR3 runs to 15 residues. CDR3 bases: TGTGCCAGCAGCCCCATGACGGGGAGGAGCACTGAAGCTTTCTTT. Encoded protein: CASSPMTGRSTEAFF. Full variable domain (outside the CDR3, taken from reference TRBV7-2 and TRBJ1-1): GAGVSQSPSNKVTEKGKDVELRCDPISGHTALYWYRQSLGQGLEFLIYFQGNSAPDKSGLPSDRFSAERTGGSVSTLTIQRTQQEDSAVYLCASSPMTGRSTEAFFGQGTRLTVV.

This clonotype was seen a few times. The chain has TRBV5-1 and TRBJ2-7; weak D call: TRBD2 (5 bases). This CDR3 is 14 amino acids long. Trimming removed 0 bases from V and 7 bases from J, with 14 bases in between. Germline lookup yields CDR1 SGHRS and CDR2 YFSETQ. The CDR3 protein is CASSLAPGSQEQYF. CDR3 DNA sequence: TGCGCCAGCAGCTTGGCCCCGGGGAGTCAAGAGCAGTACTTC.

This clonotype has a count of ten or more. The gene calls are TRBV6-6 and TRBJ2-5; unclear D gene. The CDR3 has 11 amino acids. The ends were cut back, 10 bases at V and 5 bases at J, with 11 bases in the middle. Germline V lookup: CDR1 MNHNY, CDR2 SVGAGI (reference sequence). CDR3 sequence: CATTLSETQYF. The CDR3 DNA reads as TGTGCCACGACTTTGTCGGAGACCCAGTACTTC.

At least ten counts were recorded for this clonotype. The chain couples TRBV7-2 to TRBJ2-7; D gene unclear. The CDR3 covers 15 residues. Germline CDR1 reads SGHTA; CDR2 reads FQGNSA. V lost 3 bases and J lost 1, with 13 bases in between. The CDR3, as DNA: TGTGCCAGCAGCTTTATGCCCCTCCTGTCCTACGAGCAGTACTTC. Translating it yields CASSFMPLLSYEQYF. Together with reference TRBV7-2 and TRBJ2-7, the CDR3 gives the full variable domain: GAGVSQSPSNKVTEKGKDVELRCDPISGHTALYWYRQSLGQGLEFLIYFQGNSAPDKSGLPSDRFSAERTGGSVSTLTIQRTQQEDSAVYLCASSFMPLLSYEQYFGPGTRLTVT.

Concerning this clonotype: At one end the junction does not follow the germline gene, possibly because of a read error. The chain carries TRBV11-2 and TRBJ2-7, with no clear D. CDR3 size: 17 residues. The germline CDR1 and CDR2 sequences are SGHAT and FQNNGV. CDR3: CASSLKFDKPLSCEQYF. The CDR3 DNA reads as TGTGCCAGCAGCTTAAAGTTTGACAAGCCCCTTTCCTGCGAGCAGTACTTC.

This clonotype was observed many times. V is TRBV11-2 and J is TRBJ2-7; 9 bases align to TRBD2. The J segment lost 3 bases and the V segment lost 8 bases, leaving 8 bases of the junction unmatched. Germline loops: CDR1 SGHAT, CDR2 FQNNGV. The CDR3 totals 14 residues. This CDR3 reads CASGPGTSRYEQYF. The CDR3 DNA reads as TGTGCCAGCGGGCCCGGGACTAGCCGCTACGAGCAGTACTTC.

This chain links TRBV13 with TRBJ1-1, with no clear D. Germline values: CDR1 PRHDT, CDR2 FYEKMQ (reference sequence). V dropped 3 bases and J dropped 1 base, with 9 bases sitting between them. CDR3 length equals 14 residues. The CDR3 bases are TGTGCCAGCAGCTTCCGGACGGCGAACACTGAAGCTTTCTTT. Amino acids: CASSFRTANTEAFF.

This clonotype was observed a few times. The CDR3 coding sequence is TGTGCCAGCAGCCAAAGGCAGGGTTCTTTAGGAAACACCATATATTTT. Translating it yields CASSQRQGSLGNTIYF. This chain connects TRBV7-2 to TRBJ1-3, with D perhaps matching TRBD1 (5 bases). This CDR3 region has 16 residues. Looked up from germline, CDR1 is SGHTA and CDR2 is FQGNSA. Trimming cost V 5 bases and J 4 bases, with 18 bases left between them. The full variable domain, in which reference TRBV7-2 and TRBJ1-3 provide the parts outside the CDR3, is GAGVSQSPSNKVTEKGKDVELRCDPISGHTALYWYRQSLGQGLEFLIYFQGNSAPDKSGLPSDRFSAERTGGSVSTLTIQRTQQEDSAVYLCASSQRQGSLGNTIYFGEGSWLTVV.

The chain recombines TRBV12-3 or TRBV12-4 with TRBJ1-4; no clear D. The CDR3 sequence is 16 residues long. Trimming removed 2 bases from V and 7 bases from J, with 17 bases in between. This chain's CDR3 is CASSLFSGLSFEKLFF. The CDR3 DNA is TGTGCCAGCAGTTTATTTTCTGGCCTGAGTTTTGAAAAACTGTTTTTT.

There are many counts of this clonotype. The chain employs TRBV5-1 and TRBJ1-6; D uncertain. The CDR3 totals 15 residues. Trimming pared 0 bases from V and 5 bases from J, leaving 9 bases between. Germline CDR1 reads SGHRS; CDR2 reads YFSETQ. The CDR3 DNA sequence: TGCGCCAGCAGCTTGGACGAGACGGATAATTCACCCCTCCACTTT. Translating it yields CASSLDETDNSPLHF.

There are a few counts of this clonotype. The V and J genes are TRBV6-2 or TRBV6-3 and TRBJ2-5; a weak D match, TRBD2 (5 bases). The CDR3 loop spans 15 amino acids. The ends were cut back, 2 bases at V and 1 base at J, with 11 bases in the middle. Germline CDR1 is MNHEY and CDR2 is SVGEGT. The CDR3 here is CASSYGLHVQETQYF. As DNA, the CDR3 is TGTGCCAGCAGTTACGGACTGCATGTCCAAGAGACCCAGTACTTC.

The chain employs TRBV2 and TRBJ2-2; perhaps D is TRBD1 or TRBD2 (6 bases each). Trimming stripped 6 bases from V and 3 bases from J, with 14 bases between. The CDR3 loop spans 15 amino acids. Germline CDR1 SNHLY, CDR2 FYNNEI. The CDR3 region is CASREGEAYTGELFF. CDR3 nucleotide sequence: TGTGCCAGCAGGGAGGGGGAGGCATACACCGGGGAGCTGTTTTTT.

This clonotype was detected many times. The chain is built from TRBV7-3 and TRBJ1-1; the D is unclear. The CDR3 is 13 residues long. The V end lost 5 bases, the J end lost 1 base, and 8 bases lay between the germline ends. Germline-derived CDR1 and CDR2 are SGHTA and FQGTGA. The chain's CDR3 is CASSTQENTEAFF. Here the CDR3 DNA reads TGTGCCAGCAGCACCCAGGAGAACACTGAAGCTTTCTTT.

The V gene is TRBV9, the J gene TRBJ1-1, with a weak D call TRBD1 (5 bases). The CDR3 covers 14 residues. Germline V gene lookup returns CDR1 SGDLS and CDR2 YYNGEE. The V end lost 2 bases, the J end lost 6 bases, and 14 bases lay between the germline ends. CDR3 residues: CASSVAGGSSEAFF. The DNA of the CDR3 is TGTGCCAGCAGCGTCGCCGGGGGGTCGTCTGAAGCTTTCTTT.

The chain carries TRBV29-1 and TRBJ1-3, with 8 bases that match TRBD1. The V gene end was trimmed by 3 bases and the J gene end by 3 bases; junction bases not matched to a gene: 13. Germline V gene lookup returns CDR1 SQVTM and CDR2 ANQGSEA. The CDR3 extends over 17 amino acids. CDR3 sequence reads: CSVDDGTGKRHGNTIYF. The CDR3, as DNA: TGCAGCGTTGACGACGGGACAGGTAAACGCCATGGAAACACCATATATTTT.

This clonotype was detected only a few times. The V gene is TRBV5-1, the J gene TRBJ1-2; weak D call: TRBD1 (6 bases). CDR1 SGHRS and CDR2 YFSETQ come from the germline V gene. The CDR3 covers 14 residues. Trimming removed 7 bases at V and 3 bases at J, with 16 bases between. The CDR3 DNA follows: TGCGCCAGCCGATACCCGGGGGGCGACTATGGCTACACCTTC. It codes for CASRYPGGDYGYTF.

There are many counts of this clonotype. This rearrangement joins TRBV15 to TRBJ2-7; the D call may be TRBD1 or TRBD2 (5 bases each). The CDR3 has 14 amino acids. With 1 base removed from V and 5 bases from J, the gap between germline ends came to 12 bases. From germline, CDR1 is LNHNV and CDR2 YYDKDF (reference sequence). CDR3 in amino acids: CATSRGTGGDEQYF. In DNA form, the CDR3 reads TGTGCCACCAGCAGAGGGACTGGGGGAGACGAGCAGTACTTC.

V and J are TRBV30 and TRBJ1-5; no firm D call. V lost 2 bases to trimming and J lost 5 bases, with 10 bases between them. The CDR3 has 13 residues. Germline CDR1 GTSNPN, CDR2 SVGIG (reference sequence). The chain's CDR3 is CAWSREADQPQHF. CDR3 DNA sequence: TGTGCCTGGAGTAGGGAGGCTGATCAGCCCCAGCATTTT.

This clonotype was detected only a few times. The chain recombines TRBV6-5 with TRBJ2-3; 9 positions agree with TRBD1. The V and J ends lost 6 bases and 2 bases, in that order; junction bases with no gene match: 6. CDR1 and CDR2 (germline): MNHEY, SVGAGI. The CDR3 extends over 15 amino acids. CDR3: CASRNRDRVTDTQYF. The CDR3 region has the DNA TGTGCCAGCAGAAACAGGGACAGGGTCACAGATACGCAGTATTTT.

This clonotype turned up a few times. The V and J genes are TRBV12-3 or TRBV12-4 and TRBJ2-2; D call uncertain. Trimming shortened V by 6 bases and J by 6 bases, and 14 bases separated the two germline ends. The CDR3 has 14 residues. The CDR3 is CASRPGTSPGELFF. CDR3 sequence (DNA): TGTGCCAGCAGGCCGGGTACATCTCCCGGGGAGCTGTTTTTT.

There are many counts of this clonotype. The chain recombines TRBV15 with TRBJ2-7, with 9 bases that match TRBD2. Germline CDR1 LNHNV, CDR2 YYDKDF (reference sequence). The CDR3 is made up of 15 amino acids. The ends lost 5 bases at V and 6 bases at J; junction bases unmatched: 11. The CDR3 DNA is TGTGCCACCAGCGACCTCGGGACTAGCTCTCGCGAGCAGTACTTC. Its translation: CATSDLGTSSREQYF.

This clonotype has just a few counts. The V gene is TRBV9, the J gene TRBJ2-7; possibly TRBD2 for D (6 bases). V shed 1 base and J shed 4 bases, with 15 bases lying between them. Germline V lookup: CDR1 SGDLS, CDR2 YYNGEE. The CDR3 spans 15 residues. CDR3 bases: TGTGCCAGCAGCGTAACGGGCAGCGGGCGATACGAGCAGTACTTC. Translating gives CASSVTGSGRYEQYF.

At least ten counts were recorded for this clonotype. The rearrangement uses TRBV6-5 and TRBJ1-4; D not certain. The CDR3 sequence is 15 residues long. Germline V CDR1 and CDR2: MNHEY, SVGAGI. Deletions cut 0 bases from V and 9 bases from J, with 14 bases between. CDR3 DNA: TGTGCCAGCAGTTACTCGCCGAGTGCCTCCCAAAAACTGTTTTTT. Its translation is CASSYSPSASQKLFF.